This T cell receptor (beta chain) is drawn from a study of T cell changes during pregnancy in multiple sclerosis. V shed 4 bases and J 5 bases; nucleotides not matched to a gene: 13. Germline V gives CDR1 LNHDA, CDR2 SQIVND (reference sequence). The CDR3 is made up of 16 amino acids. Assay: immunoSEQ multiplex PCR; the TCRdb copy retains only in-frame clones and omits some. The sample consists of about 29,000 clones, approximately 94% of them appearing once. This TCR came from a female donor with multiple sclerosis, enrolled in a pregnancy study. The material was CD8+ T cells from peripheral blood mononuclear cells, obtained before pregnancy. The genes are TRBV19 and TRBJ1-1; 7 bases are a match to TRBD1. CDR3 region: CASSTPLQGRRTEAFF. DNA of the CDR3: TGTGCCAGTAGTACTCCTTTACAGGGGCGGAGGACTGAAGCTTTCTTT.